One and the same sample provided the 2 T cell receptor beta chains below, sequenced in a study of early T cells in non-severe SARS-CoV-2 infection. TCRdb used MiXCR to reprocess the 5' RACE reads, holding one entry per CDR3 protein. The sample yields roughly 71,000 distinct CDR3 sequences, about 13% seen once. Material: whole blood. The receptor set was obtained from an adult who was a healthcare worker with PCR-confirmed SARS-CoV-2 infection or an uninfected control (not recorded which).

This clonotype came up once. This chain joins TRBV5-1 and TRBJ2-3, with D perhaps matching TRBD2 (5 bases). The germline V gene has CDR1 SGHRS and CDR2 YFSETQ. The CDR3 covers 13 residues. The ends were cut back, 2 bases at V and 1 base at J, with 5 bases in the middle. The CDR3 DNA sequence: TGCGCCAGCAGCTTCGGGGGCACAGATACGCAGTATTTT. Amino acid sequence: CASSFGGTDTQYF.

The chain employs TRBV7-2 and TRBJ2-7; D is unresolved. This CDR3 comprises 13 residues. In germline, CDR1 is SGHTA, CDR2 FQGNSA. The V end was cut by 5 bases, the J end by 2 bases, with 10 bases between. The CDR3 DNA is TGTGCCAGCAGCCCTATGTTTGCCTACGAGCAGTACTTC. Its translation: CASSPMFAYEQYF.